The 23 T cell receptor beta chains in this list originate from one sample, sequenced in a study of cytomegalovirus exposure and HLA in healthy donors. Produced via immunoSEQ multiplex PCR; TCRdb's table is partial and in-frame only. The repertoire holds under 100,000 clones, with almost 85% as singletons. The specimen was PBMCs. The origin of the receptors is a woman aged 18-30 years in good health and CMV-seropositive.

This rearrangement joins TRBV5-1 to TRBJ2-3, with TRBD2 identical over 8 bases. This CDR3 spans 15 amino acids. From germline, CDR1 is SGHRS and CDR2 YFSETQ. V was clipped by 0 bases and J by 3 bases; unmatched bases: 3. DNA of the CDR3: TGCGCCAGCAGCTTGGGGCGGGGGGAGACAGATACGCAGTATTTT. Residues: CASSLGRGETDTQYF.

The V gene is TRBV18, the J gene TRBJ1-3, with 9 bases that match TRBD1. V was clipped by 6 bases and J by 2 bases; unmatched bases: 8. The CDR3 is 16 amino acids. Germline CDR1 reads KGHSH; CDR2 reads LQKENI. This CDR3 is CASSGGQGAPGNTIYF. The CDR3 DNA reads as TGTGCCAGCTCTGGGGGACAGGGCGCCCCTGGAAACACCATATATTTT.

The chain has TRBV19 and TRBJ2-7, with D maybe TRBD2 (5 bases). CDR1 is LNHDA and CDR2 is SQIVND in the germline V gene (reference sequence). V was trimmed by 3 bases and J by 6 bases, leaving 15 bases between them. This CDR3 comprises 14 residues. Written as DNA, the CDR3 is TGTGCCAGTAGTATGCCGACTACCCGCGGCGAGCAGTACTTC. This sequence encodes CASSMPTTRGEQYF.

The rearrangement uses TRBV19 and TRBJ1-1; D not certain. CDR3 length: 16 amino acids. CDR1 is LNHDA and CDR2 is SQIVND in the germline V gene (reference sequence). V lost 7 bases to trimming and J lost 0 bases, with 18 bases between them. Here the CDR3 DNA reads TGTGCCAGTAACCGAGGCGAGGGTTGGTTGAACACTGAAGCTTTCTTT. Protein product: CASNRGEGWLNTEAFF.

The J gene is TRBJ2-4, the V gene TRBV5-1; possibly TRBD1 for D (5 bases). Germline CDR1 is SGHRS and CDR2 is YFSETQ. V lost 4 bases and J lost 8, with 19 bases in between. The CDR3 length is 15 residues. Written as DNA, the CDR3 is TGCGCCAGCAGCCTGGGTGATAGGGGTCTGGACATTCAGTACTTC. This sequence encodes CASSLGDRGLDIQYF.

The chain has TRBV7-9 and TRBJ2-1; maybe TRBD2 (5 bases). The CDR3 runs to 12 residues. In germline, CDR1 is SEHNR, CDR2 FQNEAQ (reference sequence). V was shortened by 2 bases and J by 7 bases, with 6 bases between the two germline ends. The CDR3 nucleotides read TGTGCCAGCAGCTTATCGGGGAATGAGCAGTTCTTC. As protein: CASSLSGNEQFF.

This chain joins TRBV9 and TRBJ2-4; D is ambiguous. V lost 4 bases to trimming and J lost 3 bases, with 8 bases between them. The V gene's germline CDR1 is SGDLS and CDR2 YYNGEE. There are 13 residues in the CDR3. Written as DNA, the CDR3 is TGTGCCAGCAGCCCTCCGCGCAAAAACATTCAGTACTTC. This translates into CASSPPRKNIQYF.

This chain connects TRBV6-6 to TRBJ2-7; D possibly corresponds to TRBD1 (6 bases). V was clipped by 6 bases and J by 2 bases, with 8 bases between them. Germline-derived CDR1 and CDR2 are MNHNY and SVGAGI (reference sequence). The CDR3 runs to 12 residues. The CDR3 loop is CASRGAPYEQYF. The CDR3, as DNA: TGTGCCAGCAGGGGGGCCCCCTACGAGCAGTACTTC.

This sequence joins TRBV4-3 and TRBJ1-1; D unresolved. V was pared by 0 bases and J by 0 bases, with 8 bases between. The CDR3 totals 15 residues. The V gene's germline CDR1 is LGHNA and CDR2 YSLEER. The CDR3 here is CASSQDPSLNTEAFF. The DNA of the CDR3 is TGCGCCAGCAGCCAAGATCCGAGCCTGAACACTGAAGCTTTCTTT.

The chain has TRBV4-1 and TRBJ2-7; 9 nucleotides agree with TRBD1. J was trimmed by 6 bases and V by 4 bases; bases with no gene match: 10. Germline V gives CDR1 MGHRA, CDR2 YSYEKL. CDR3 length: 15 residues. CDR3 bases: TGCGCCAGCAGCCCGGGGACAGGGACGCGGAGCGAGCAGTACTTC. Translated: CASSPGTGTRSEQYF.

The chain's CDR3 is CASKIGGLGNQPQHF. The CDR3 nucleotides are TGTGCCAGCAAGATCGGGGGGCTGGGCAATCAGCCCCAGCATTTT. This chain uses TRBV28 with TRBJ1-5, with D possibly TRBD1 on 6 matching bases. Germline-derived CDR1 and CDR2 are MDHEN and SYDVKM. V dropped 7 bases and J dropped 2 bases, with 15 bases sitting between them. This CDR3 contains 15 residues.

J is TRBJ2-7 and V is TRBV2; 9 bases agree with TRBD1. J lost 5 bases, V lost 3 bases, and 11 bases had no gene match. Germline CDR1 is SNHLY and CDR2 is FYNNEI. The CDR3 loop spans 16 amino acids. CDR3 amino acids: CASSDPLWTGENEQYF. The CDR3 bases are TGTGCCAGCAGTGACCCCCTATGGACAGGGGAGAACGAGCAGTACTTC.

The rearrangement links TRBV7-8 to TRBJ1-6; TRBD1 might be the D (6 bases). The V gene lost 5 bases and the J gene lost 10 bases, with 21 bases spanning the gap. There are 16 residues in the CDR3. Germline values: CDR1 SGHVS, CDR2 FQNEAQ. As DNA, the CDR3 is TGTGCCAGCAGCGTCCCCTTTACAGGGTTTGGGTCACCCCTCCACTTT. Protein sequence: CASSVPFTGFGSPLHF.

In nucleotides, the CDR3 is TGCGCCAGCAGCCAAACCGGGACAGTCTCCTACGAGCAGTACTTC. It is translated as CASSQTGTVSYEQYF. J is TRBJ2-7 and V is TRBV4-1; 7 positions match TRBD1. From germline, CDR1 is MGHRA and CDR2 YSYEKL. Trimming cost V 2 bases and J 0 bases; bases outside gene matches: 4. The CDR3 consists of 15 residues.

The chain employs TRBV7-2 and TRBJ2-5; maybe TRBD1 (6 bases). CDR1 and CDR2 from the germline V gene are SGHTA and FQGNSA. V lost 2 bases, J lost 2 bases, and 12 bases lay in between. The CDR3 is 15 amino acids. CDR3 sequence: CASSLQGIGQETQYF. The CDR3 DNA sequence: TGTGCCAGCAGCTTACAGGGGATAGGGCAAGAGACCCAGTACTTC.

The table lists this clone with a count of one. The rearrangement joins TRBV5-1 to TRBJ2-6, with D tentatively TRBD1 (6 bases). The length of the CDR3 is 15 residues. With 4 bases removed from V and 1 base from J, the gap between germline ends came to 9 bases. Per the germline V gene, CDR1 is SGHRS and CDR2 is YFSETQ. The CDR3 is CASSNRESGANVLTF. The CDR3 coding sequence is TGCGCCAGCAGCAACAGGGAATCTGGGGCCAACGTCCTGACTTTC.

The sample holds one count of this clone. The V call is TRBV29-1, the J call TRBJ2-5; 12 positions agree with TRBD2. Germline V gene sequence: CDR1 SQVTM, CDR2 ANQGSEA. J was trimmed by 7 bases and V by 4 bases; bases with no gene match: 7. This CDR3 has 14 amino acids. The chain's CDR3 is CSVASGGGGVTQYF. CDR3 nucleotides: TGCAGCGTTGCTAGCGGGGGGGGTGGAGTGACCCAGTACTTC.

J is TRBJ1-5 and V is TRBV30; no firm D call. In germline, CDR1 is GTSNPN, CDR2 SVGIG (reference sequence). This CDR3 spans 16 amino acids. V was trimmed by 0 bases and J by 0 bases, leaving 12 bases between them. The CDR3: CAWSVTSYSSNQPQHF. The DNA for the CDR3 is TGTGCCTGGAGTGTCACCTCCTACAGTAGCAATCAGCCCCAGCATTTT.

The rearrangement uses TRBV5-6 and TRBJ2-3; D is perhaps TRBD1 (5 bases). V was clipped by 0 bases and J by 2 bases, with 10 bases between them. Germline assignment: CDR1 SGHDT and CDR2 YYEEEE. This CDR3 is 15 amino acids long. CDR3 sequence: CASSLVGHPTDTQYF. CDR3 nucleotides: TGTGCCAGCAGCTTGGTTGGACATCCCACAGATACGCAGTATTTT.

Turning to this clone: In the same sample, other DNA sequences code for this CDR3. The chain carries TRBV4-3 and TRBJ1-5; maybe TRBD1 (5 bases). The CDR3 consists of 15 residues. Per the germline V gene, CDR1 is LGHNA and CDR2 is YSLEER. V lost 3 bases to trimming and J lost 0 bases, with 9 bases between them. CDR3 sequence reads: CASSHSTDSNQPQHF. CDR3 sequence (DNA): TGCGCCAGCAGCCATTCGACAGATAGCAATCAGCCCCAGCATTTT.

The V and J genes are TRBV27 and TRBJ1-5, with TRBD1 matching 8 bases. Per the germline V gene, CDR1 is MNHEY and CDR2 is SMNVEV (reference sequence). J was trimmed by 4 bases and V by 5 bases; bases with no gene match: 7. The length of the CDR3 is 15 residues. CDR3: CASSAQGVLNQPQHF. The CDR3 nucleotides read TGTGCCAGCAGTGCACAGGGGGTTCTGAATCAGCCCCAGCATTTT.

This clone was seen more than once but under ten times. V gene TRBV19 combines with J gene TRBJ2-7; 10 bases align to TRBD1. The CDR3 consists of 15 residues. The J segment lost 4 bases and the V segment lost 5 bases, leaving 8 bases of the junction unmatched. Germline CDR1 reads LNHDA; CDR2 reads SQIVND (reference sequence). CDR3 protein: CASSAPGQGRYEQYF. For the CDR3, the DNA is TGTGCCAGTAGTGCCCCGGGACAGGGGAGGTACGAGCAGTACTTC.

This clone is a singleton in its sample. The CDR3 protein is CASSVADQETQYF. CDR3 DNA: TGCGCCAGCAGCGTAGCGGATCAAGAGACCCAGTACTTC. The gene calls are TRBV5-1 and TRBJ2-5; possible D gene TRBD2, 6 bases. The CDR3 extends over 13 amino acids. The ends were cut back, 4 bases at V and 2 bases at J, with 9 bases in the middle. The V gene's germline CDR1 is SGHRS and CDR2 YFSETQ.